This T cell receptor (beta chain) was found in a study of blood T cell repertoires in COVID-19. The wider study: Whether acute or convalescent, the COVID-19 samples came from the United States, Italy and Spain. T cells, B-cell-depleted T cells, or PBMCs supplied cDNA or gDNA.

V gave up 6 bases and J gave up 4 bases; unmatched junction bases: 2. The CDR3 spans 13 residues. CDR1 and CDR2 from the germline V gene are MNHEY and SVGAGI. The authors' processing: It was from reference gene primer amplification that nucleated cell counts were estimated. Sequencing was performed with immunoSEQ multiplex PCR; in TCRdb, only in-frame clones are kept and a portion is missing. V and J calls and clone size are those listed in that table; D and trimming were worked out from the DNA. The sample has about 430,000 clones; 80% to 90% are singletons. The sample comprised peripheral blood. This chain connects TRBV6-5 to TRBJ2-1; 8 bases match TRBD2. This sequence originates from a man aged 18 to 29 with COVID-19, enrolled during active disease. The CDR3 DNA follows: TGTGCCAGCAGAGGCGGGGGGTACAATGAGCAGTTCTTC. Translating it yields CASRGGGYNEQFF.